This T cell receptor (beta chain) was sequenced during a study of T-cell reconstitution after alpha-beta-depleted transplantation in children. The authors prepared the TCRbeta library with unique molecular identifiers. TCRdb recomputed calls from the PCR reads with MiXCR, one row per CDR3 protein. Of about 640,000 distinct CDR3 sequences in the sample, 16% were seen once. Trimming cost V 6 bases and J 1 base; bases outside gene matches: 5. Germline V lookup: CDR1 SGHTA, CDR2 FQGTGA. The CDR3 runs to 15 residues. This clonotype has at least ten counts. The genes are TRBV7-3 and TRBJ2-1; 8 positions agree with TRBD2. This sequence was found in a human donor who donated a stem cell graft to a child with acute myeloid leukemia. The sequences come from PBMCs from the stem cell graft donor, collected from the stem cell graft. The CDR3 DNA follows: TGTGCCAGCAGTAGTAGCGGGGAGTCCTACAATGAGCAGTTCTTC. It codes for CASSSSGESYNEQFF.